This T cell receptor (beta chain) was retrieved from a study of beta chain features in type 1 diabetes. Germline lookup yields CDR1 SGHNT and CDR2 YYREEE (reference sequence). This CDR3 region has 14 residues. The trim removed 4 bases at V and 6 bases at J, leaving 8 bases unmatched. Since all of the isolated RNA was reverse transcribed, expressed TCRB transcripts were what got sequenced. The method was immunoSEQ multiplex PCR; TCRdb's version includes in-frame clones alone and lacks a portion of them. The sample records roughly 450,000 clones, roughly 10% being singletons. Sequencing was done on a sample of naive CD4+ T cells from blood. The V and J genes are TRBV5-4 and TRBJ2-3; 7 bases are a match to TRBD1. This receptor was taken from a young woman in good health. The CDR3 bases are TGTGCCAGCAGCCGGGACAGCGGCTGGGATACGCAGTATTTT. Its translation: CASSRDSGWDTQYF.